The 23 T cell receptor beta chains presented below share a single source sample, sequenced in a study of blood T cell repertoires in COVID-19. Data came from immunoSEQ multiplex PCR; TCRdb stores just in-frame clones and leaves some out. This table holds around 200,000 clones, roughly 89% found once. Sequenced sample: peripheral blood. The source of these receptors is a man aged 55 to 70 who had recovered from COVID-19.

The rearrangement links TRBV6-5 to TRBJ1-1; a weak D match, TRBD1 (5 bases). The V and J ends lost 3 bases and 9 bases respectively, with 20 bases between them. Germline CDR1 reads MNHEY; CDR2 reads SVGAGI. CDR3 length: 15 residues. The DNA of the CDR3 is TGTGCCAGCAGTTATATTGGGTCAGGGAGGAAGAAAGCTTTCTTT. This encodes CASSYIGSGRKKAFF.

This clone has a single count. This sequence joins TRBV28 and TRBJ1-2; 7 nucleotides line up with TRBD1. CDR1 and CDR2 from the germline V gene are MDHEN and SYDVKM. CDR3 length: 16 amino acids. The V gene end was trimmed by 6 bases and the J gene end by 4 bases; junction bases not matched to a gene: 14. CDR3 region: CASRAPIGQVFYGYTF. DNA of the CDR3: TGTGCCAGCAGAGCCCCTATCGGACAGGTCTTCTATGGCTACACCTTC.

The V and J genes are TRBV30 and TRBJ1-2; a possible D gene is TRBD1 (5 bases). The CDR3 totals 12 residues. CDR1 is GTSNPN and CDR2 is SVGIG in the germline V gene (reference sequence). Trimming shortened V by 3 bases and J by 8 bases, and 13 bases separated the two germline ends. The CDR3 nucleotides read TGTGCCTGGAGCCTTACAGGATCCGGCTACACCTTC. Translation: CAWSLTGSGYTF.

The chain links TRBV6-1 to TRBJ2-7; 10 bases are shared with TRBD2. The trim removed 3 bases at V and 4 bases at J, leaving 3 bases unmatched. Germline values: CDR1 MNHNS, CDR2 SASEGT. This CDR3 spans 14 amino acids. CDR3 protein: CASSEGLATYEQYF. The CDR3 DNA reads TGTGCCAGCAGTGAGGGACTAGCGACATACGAGCAGTACTTC.

The chain carries TRBV7-2 and TRBJ2-3, with D tentatively TRBD1 (6 bases). Trimming pared 9 bases from V and 2 bases from J, leaving 18 bases between. The CDR3 sequence is 15 residues long. Germline V lookup: CDR1 SGHTA, CDR2 FQGNSA. The CDR3 sequence: CASTGTDSPTDTQYF. The CDR3 bases are TGTGCCAGTACGGGTACGGACAGCCCCACAGATACGCAGTATTTT.

The chain combines TRBV19 with TRBJ1-1; D not resolved. Per germline, CDR1 LNHDA and CDR2 SQIVND (reference sequence). CDR3 length: 16 residues. V was cut by 5 bases and J by 4 bases, with 20 bases left in between. The CDR3 DNA follows: TGTGCCAGTAGTGCCCCCGGGTCAGTAACCGGCACTGAAGCTTTCTTT. Translating it yields CASSAPGSVTGTEAFF.

The table lists this clone with a count of one. This sequence joins TRBV6-5 and TRBJ1-1; D is perhaps TRBD1 (5 bases). V lost 5 bases, J lost 3 bases, and 10 bases lay in between. CDR3 length: 13 amino acids. The germline gives CDR1 MNHEY, CDR2 SVGAGI. Here the CDR3 reads CASSRGEDTEAFF. Here the CDR3 DNA reads TGTGCCAGCAGTCGGGGGGAGGACACTGAAGCTTTCTTT.

The chain has TRBV30 and TRBJ1-5, with TRBD1 matching 10 bases. CDR3 length equals 16 residues. CDR1 and CDR2 from the germline V gene are GTSNPN and SVGIG (reference sequence). The junction had 8 bases not matched to a gene; V was cut back by 3 bases and J by 3 bases. The CDR3 DNA reads as TGTGCCTGGAGCCCCGGGACAGGGGACGTCAATCAGCCCCAGCATTTT. Amino acid sequence: CAWSPGTGDVNQPQHF.

This clone showed up just a few times. V is TRBV19 and J is TRBJ1-2; TRBD1 agrees at 8 bases. The V gene end was trimmed by 6 bases and the J gene end by 3 bases; junction bases not matched to a gene: 6. CDR3 length: 14 amino acids. Germline V gives CDR1 LNHDA, CDR2 SQIVND (reference sequence). In DNA form, the CDR3 reads TGTGCCAGTAGGGACAGGGCCCTAGACTATGGCTACACCTTC. This gives the protein CASRDRALDYGYTF.

The chain is built from TRBV7-8 and TRBJ2-3; D remains unclear. Trimming left V 0 bases short and J 1 base short, with 23 bases between. CDR3 length: 20 residues. Germline V lookup: CDR1 SGHVS, CDR2 FQNEAQ. DNA for the CDR3: TGTGCCAGCAGCTTAGCTCGCCCCCAGACTGGAAAGAAAGGCACAGATACGCAGTATTTT. Protein sequence: CASSLARPQTGKKGTDTQYF. The full variable domain, in which reference TRBV7-8 and TRBJ2-3 provide the parts outside the CDR3, is GAGVSQSPRYKVAKRGQDVALRCDPISGHVSLFWYQQALGQGPEFLTYFQNEAQLDKSGLPSDRFFAERPEGSVSTLKIQRTQQEDSAVYLCASSLARPQTGKKGTDTQYFGPGTRLTVL.

CDR3 DNA: TGTGCCAGCAGCTTACTAGCCGAGAGGGATGAGCAGTTCTTC. It specifies CASSLLAERDEQFF. The rearrangement uses TRBV7-3 and TRBJ2-1; D might be TRBD2 (5 bases). V was shortened by 2 bases and J by 8 bases, with 13 bases between the two germline ends. The CDR3 is 14 residues long. Germline CDR1 and CDR2: SGHTA and FQGTGA.

The chain recombines TRBV6-1 with TRBJ1-5, with D possibly matching TRBD1 (5 bases). The CDR3 has 15 amino acids. The V gene's germline CDR1 is MNHNS and CDR2 SASEGT. Trimming pared 3 bases from V and 6 bases from J, leaving 15 bases between. CDR3 in amino acids: CASSDIGQGIQPQHF. CDR3 DNA: TGTGCCAGCAGTGACATAGGGCAGGGCATTCAGCCCCAGCATTTT.

The chain recombines TRBV2 with TRBJ2-7, with D perhaps matching TRBD1 (6 bases). The V end lost 8 bases, the J end lost 2 bases, and 13 bases lay between the germline ends. CDR3 size: 13 residues. The germline gives CDR1 SNHLY, CDR2 FYNNEI. CDR3 bases: TGTGCCAGCTTGACAGGCGTTACCTACGAGCAGTACTTC. This sequence encodes CASLTGVTYEQYF.

The chain carries TRBV14 and TRBJ2-2; 10 bases fit TRBD1. V lost 4 bases and J lost 6; bases outside the gene matches: 14. CDR3 length: 18 residues. Looked up from germline, CDR1 is SGHDN and CDR2 is FVKESK. Here the CDR3 DNA reads TGTGCCAGCAGCCTGGATTTAGGGACAGGGGTAGGTGCCGGGGAGCTGTTTTTT. As protein: CASSLDLGTGVGAGELFF.

The chain joins TRBV30 to TRBJ1-1, with D maybe TRBD1 (5 bases). V lost 0 bases and J lost 6, with 14 bases in between. The CDR3 is made up of 14 amino acids. The germline gives CDR1 GTSNPN, CDR2 SVGIG (reference sequence). This CDR3 reads CAWSVSRTQPEAFF. The CDR3 nucleotides are TGTGCCTGGAGTGTCTCACGGACACAACCTGAAGCTTTCTTT. Together with reference TRBV30 and TRBJ1-1, the CDR3 gives the full variable domain: SQTIHQWPATLVQPVGSPLSLECTVEGTSNPNLYWYRQAAGRGLQLLFYSVGIGQISSEVPQNLSASRPQDRQFILSSKKLLLSDSGFYLCAWSVSRTQPEAFFGQGTRLTVV.

The chain combines TRBV28 with TRBJ1-5, with D possibly matching TRBD1 (5 bases). CDR3 length: 15 residues. Germline V gene sequence: CDR1 MDHEN, CDR2 SYDVKM. The V end was cut by 4 bases, the J end by 4 bases, with 14 bases between. The CDR3, as DNA: TGTGCCAGCAGTTCGTCTGGGGCAGGTAATCAGCCCCAGCATTTT. Residues: CASSSSGAGNQPQHF.

The chain has TRBV27 and TRBJ2-2, with TRBD1 as a possible D gene (5 bases). The CDR3 loop spans 18 amino acids. Trimming pared 1 base from V and 6 bases from J, leaving 21 bases between. Germline V gene sequence: CDR1 MNHEY, CDR2 SMNVEV (reference sequence). The CDR3, as DNA: TGTGCCAGCAGTTTATGGCCATATGGGCAGGGTCGGGCCGGGGAGCTGTTTTTT. Translated: CASSLWPYGQGRAGELFF.

The V and J genes are TRBV11-3 and TRBJ2-2, with D possibly matching TRBD2 (6 bases). V lost 1 base to trimming and J lost 4 bases, with 10 bases between them. The germline V gene encodes CDR1 SGHNT and CDR2 YENEEA. This CDR3 has 15 residues. CDR3 sequence (DNA): TGTGCCAGCAGCTTAGCAGCCGGGGGCACCGGGGAGCTGTTTTTT. Its protein is CASSLAAGGTGELFF.

This chain joins TRBV11-1 and TRBJ1-2; D not certain. Deletions cut 1 base from V and 2 bases from J, with 8 bases between. The CDR3 totals 14 residues. Germline V lookup: CDR1 SGHAT, CDR2 FQDESV (reference sequence). The CDR3 DNA reads as TGTGCCAGCAGCTTAGGGACGGGGAACTATGGCTACACCTTC. Protein: CASSLGTGNYGYTF. Full variable domain (rest looked up from reference TRBV11-1 and TRBJ1-2): EAEVAQSPRYKITEKSQAVAFWCDPISGHATLYWYRQILGQGPELLVQFQDESVVDDSQLPKDRFSAERLKGVDSTLKIQPAELGDSAMYLCASSLGTGNYGYTFGSGTRLTVV.

The chain employs TRBV3-1 (or the pseudogene TRBV3-2) and TRBJ1-2, with D possibly matching TRBD1 (5 bases). Between the trimmed V and J ends, which lost 4 bases and 4 bases, there was a span of 16 bases. CDR3 length equals 15 residues. Germline values: CDR1 LGHDT, CDR2 YNNKEL (reference sequence). The CDR3 sequence is CASSPAQGSTYGYTF. The CDR3 region has the DNA TGTGCCAGCAGCCCAGCCCAGGGATCGACCTATGGCTACACCTTC.

This clone appeared a single time. The chain couples TRBV24-1 to TRBJ2-3; 10 bases fit TRBD2. The V gene end was trimmed by 7 bases and the J gene end by 4 bases; junction bases not matched to a gene: 7. CDR1 and CDR2 (germline): KGHDR, SFDVKD. The CDR3 loop spans 15 amino acids. The CDR3 DNA follows: TGTGCCACCAGAGGAAGGCTAGCGGGAGCAGATACGCAGTATTTT. It is translated as CATRGRLAGADTQYF.

The chain is built from TRBV18 and TRBJ1-5; TRBD1 aligns across 7 bases. With 0 bases clipped from V and 1 base from J, the junction kept 9 bases outside the gene matches. The CDR3 spans 18 residues. CDR1 is KGHSH, CDR2 LQKENI, per germline. The CDR3 here is CASSPPSSGQLSNQPQHF. Written as DNA, the CDR3 is TGTGCCAGCTCACCACCTAGTTCGGGACAGTTAAGCAATCAGCCCCAGCATTTT.

The chain is built from TRBV7-9 and TRBJ2-1, with D possibly matching TRBD2 (5 bases). Deletions cut 3 bases from V and 10 bases from J, with 10 bases between. CDR3 size: 12 residues. Germline V gene data show CDR1 as SEHNR and CDR2 as FQNEAQ (reference sequence). CDR3 coding DNA: TGTGCCAGCAGCTTTGAGGGTTTGGAGCAGTTCTTC. Translated, it gives CASSFEGLEQFF.